These T cell receptor beta chains were read from a single sample in a study of cytomegalovirus exposure and HLA in healthy donors. Sequencing used immunoSEQ multiplex PCR; TCRdb keeps in-frame clones, though not all of them. Of about 130,000 clones in the sample, 88% were seen once. What was sequenced was PBMCs. Receptors were obtained from a man in his thirties or forties in good health and CMV-seronegative. Both conserved end residues are part of each CDR3. Each record gives: D gene, V gene, clone size, J gene, CDR3 DNA, CDR3 protein. D genes are given only for firm matches. Rows may omit the clone size; those that give it use once, few, many or a size class.

D gene: TRBD1; V gene: TRBV4-1; clone size: -; J gene: TRBJ2-6; CDR3 DNA: TGCGCCAGCAGCCAAGGGGACAGTATAAGCTCTGGGGCCAACGTCCTGACTTTC; CDR3 protein: CASSQGDSISSGANVLTF
D gene: -; V gene: TRBV30; clone size: once; J gene: TRBJ1-2; CDR3 DNA: TGTGCCTGGAGTAGGACAGTCAGCTACACCTTC; CDR3 protein: CAWSRTVSYTF
D gene: TRBD2; V gene: TRBV2; clone size: -; J gene: TRBJ2-7; CDR3 DNA: TGTGCCAGCAGACCGCGGGAGCGTCTCTCCTACGAGCAGTACTTC; CDR3 protein: CASRPRERLSYEQYF
D gene: TRBD2; V gene: TRBV14; clone size: -; J gene: TRBJ2-3; CDR3 DNA: TGTGCCAGCAGGGGACTAGCGGGAGGAGATACGCAGTATTTT; CDR3 protein: CASRGLAGGDTQYF
D gene: -; V gene: TRBV7-6; clone size: -; J gene: TRBJ1-4; CDR3 DNA: TGTGCCAGCAGCCGGAGGAGTGTTAATGAAAAACTGTTTTTT; CDR3 protein: CASSRRSVNEKLFF
D gene: TRBD1; V gene: TRBV6-5; clone size: -; J gene: TRBJ2-7; CDR3 DNA: TGTGCCAGCATCAAGGGACAGAAAAATTTC; CDR3 protein: CASIKGQKNF
D gene: TRBD2; V gene: TRBV2; clone size: -; J gene: TRBJ2-4; CDR3 DNA: TGTGCCAGCAGTGAATCAGTAGCGGGGGCCAAAAACATTCAGTACTTC; CDR3 protein: CASSESVAGAKNIQYF
D gene: TRBD1; V gene: TRBV5-1; clone size: -; J gene: TRBJ2-7; CDR3 DNA: TGCGCCAGCAGCTTGGCAGGGGGTCGGAATCACGAGCAGTACTTC; CDR3 protein: CASSLAGGRNHEQYF
D gene: -; V gene: TRBV5-1; clone size: -; J gene: TRBJ2-1; CDR3 DNA: TGCGCCAGCAGCTTAGGGGGAGCGATTAGGAATGAGCAGTTCTTC; CDR3 protein: CASSLGGAIRNEQFF
D gene: TRBD2; V gene: TRBV7-2; clone size: -; J gene: TRBJ2-1; CDR3 DNA: TGTGCCAGCAGGTCGGGACTAGATATTGGTGAGCAGTTCTTC; CDR3 protein: CASRSGLDIGEQFF
D gene: TRBD2; V gene: TRBV11-2; clone size: -; J gene: TRBJ2-7; CDR3 DNA: TGTGCCAGCAGCTTAGCTGGCGGGAGGAATAAGCAGTACTTC; CDR3 protein: CASSLAGGRNKQYF
D gene: TRBD1; V gene: TRBV4-3; clone size: once; J gene: TRBJ2-2; CDR3 DNA: TGCGCCAGCAGCCAAGAGTTCGACAGGGGGTCGGATGCCGGGGAGCTGTTTTTT; CDR3 protein: CASSQEFDRGSDAGELFF
D gene: -; V gene: TRBV5-1; clone size: -; J gene: TRBJ1-1; CDR3 DNA: TGCGCCAGCAGCTTGGCCGGTCCCCCCCTAGCTGAAGCTTTCTTT; CDR3 protein: CASSLAGPPLAEAFF
D gene: -; V gene: TRBV7-2; clone size: -; J gene: TRBJ2-3; CDR3 DNA: TGTGCCAGCAGATCTCTACCTACTAGCACAGATACGCAGTATTTT; CDR3 protein: CASRSLPTSTDTQYF
D gene: -; V gene: TRBV18; clone size: once; J gene: TRBJ1-2; CDR3 DNA: TGTGCCAGTCATCAGGCTCCCTATTATGGCTACACCTTC; CDR3 protein: CASHQAPYYGYTF
D gene: -; V gene: TRBV6-6; clone size: -; J gene: TRBJ2-5; CDR3 DNA: TGTGCCAGCAGCGGGACACCACCGCAAGAGACCCAGTACTTC; CDR3 protein: CASSGTPPQETQYF
D gene: TRBD2; V gene: TRBV4-1; clone size: -; J gene: TRBJ2-1; CDR3 DNA: TGCGCCAGCAGCCAAGAACCTAGCGGGAGGGCCGGGTTCTTC; CDR3 protein: CASSQEPSGRAGFF